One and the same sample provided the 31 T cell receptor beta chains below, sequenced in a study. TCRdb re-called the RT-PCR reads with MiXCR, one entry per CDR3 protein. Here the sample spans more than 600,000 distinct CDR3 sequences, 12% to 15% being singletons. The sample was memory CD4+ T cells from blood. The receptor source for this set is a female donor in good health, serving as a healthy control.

CDR3 loop: CASSHGTSGGELFF. In DNA form, the CDR3 reads TGTGCCAGCAGCCACGGGACTAGCGGCGGGGAGCTGTTTTTT. The chain uses TRBV14 and TRBJ2-2; 11 bases fit TRBD2. The CDR3 length is 14 residues. Germline assignment: CDR1 SGHDN and CDR2 FVKESK. V trimming: 3 bases; J trimming: 7 bases; junction bases outside the gene matches: 1. Full variable domain (missing parts from reference TRBV14 and TRBJ2-2): EAGVTQFPSHSVIEKGQTVTLRCDPISGHDNLYWYRRVMGKEIKFLLHFVKESKQDESGMPNNRFLAERTGGTYSTLKVQPAELEDSGVYFCASSHGTSGGELFFGEGSRLTVL.

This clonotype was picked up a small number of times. Written as DNA, the CDR3 is TGTGCCAGCAGTTTATGGTCAGGGAAATCCCCCGAGCAGTACTTC. Translation gives CASSLWSGKSPEQYF. V is TRBV28 and J is TRBJ2-7; maybe TRBD1 (5 bases). V was cut by 0 bases and J by 6 bases, with 15 bases left in between. Germline-derived CDR1 and CDR2 are MDHEN and SYDVKM. The CDR3 loop spans 15 amino acids.

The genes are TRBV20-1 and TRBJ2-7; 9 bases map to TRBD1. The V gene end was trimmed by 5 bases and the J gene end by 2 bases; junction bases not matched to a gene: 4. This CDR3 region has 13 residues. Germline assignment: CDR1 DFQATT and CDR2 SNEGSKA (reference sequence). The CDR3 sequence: CSAGTGQAYEQYF. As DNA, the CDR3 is TGCAGTGCTGGGACAGGGCAAGCCTACGAGCAGTACTTC.

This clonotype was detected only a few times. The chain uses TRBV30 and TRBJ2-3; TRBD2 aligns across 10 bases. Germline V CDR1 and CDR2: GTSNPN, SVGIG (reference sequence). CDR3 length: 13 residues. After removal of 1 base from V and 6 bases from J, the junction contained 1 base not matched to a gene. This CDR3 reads CAWSGSGRDTQYF. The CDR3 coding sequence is TGTGCCTGGAGTGGTAGCGGGAGGGATACGCAGTATTTT.

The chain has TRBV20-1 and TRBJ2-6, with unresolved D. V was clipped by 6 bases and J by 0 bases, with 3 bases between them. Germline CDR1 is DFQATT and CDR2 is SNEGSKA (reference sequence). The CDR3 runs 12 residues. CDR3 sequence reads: CSAGSGANVLTF. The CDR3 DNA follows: TGCAGTGCGGGCTCTGGGGCCAACGTCCTGACTTTC.

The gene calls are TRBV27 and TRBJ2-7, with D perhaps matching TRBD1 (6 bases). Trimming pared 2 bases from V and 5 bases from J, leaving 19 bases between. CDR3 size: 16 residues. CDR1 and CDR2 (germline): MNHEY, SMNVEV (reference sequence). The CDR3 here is CASSLTGTRWRDEQYF. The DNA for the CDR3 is TGTGCCAGCAGTTTAACGGGGACACGTTGGCGGGACGAGCAGTACTTC.

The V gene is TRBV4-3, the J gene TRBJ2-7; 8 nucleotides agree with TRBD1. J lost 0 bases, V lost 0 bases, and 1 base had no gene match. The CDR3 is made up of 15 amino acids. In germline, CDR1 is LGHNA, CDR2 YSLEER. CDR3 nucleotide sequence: TGCGCCAGCAGCCAAGAGGGGACAGGCTCCTACGAGCAGTACTTC. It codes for CASSQEGTGSYEQYF.

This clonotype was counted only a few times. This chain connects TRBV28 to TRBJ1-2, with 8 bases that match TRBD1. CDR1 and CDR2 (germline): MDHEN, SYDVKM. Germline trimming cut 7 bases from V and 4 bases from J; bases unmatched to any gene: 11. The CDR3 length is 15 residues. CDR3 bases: TGTGCCAGCACCACACCTCAGGACAGGGTCTATGGCTACACCTTC. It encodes CASTTPQDRVYGYTF.

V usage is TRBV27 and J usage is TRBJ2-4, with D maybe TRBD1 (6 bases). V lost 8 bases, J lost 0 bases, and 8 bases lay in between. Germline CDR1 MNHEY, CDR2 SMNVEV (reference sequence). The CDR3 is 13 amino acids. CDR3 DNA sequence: TGTGCCAGCGGGACAATAGCCAAAAACATTCAGTACTTC. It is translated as CASGTIAKNIQYF.

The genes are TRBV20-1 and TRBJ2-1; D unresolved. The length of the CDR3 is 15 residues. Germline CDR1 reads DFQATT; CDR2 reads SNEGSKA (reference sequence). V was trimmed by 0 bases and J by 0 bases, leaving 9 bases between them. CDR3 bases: TGCAGTGCTAGAGATCTAAGGGTCTCCTACAATGAGCAGTTCTTC. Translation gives CSARDLRVSYNEQFF.

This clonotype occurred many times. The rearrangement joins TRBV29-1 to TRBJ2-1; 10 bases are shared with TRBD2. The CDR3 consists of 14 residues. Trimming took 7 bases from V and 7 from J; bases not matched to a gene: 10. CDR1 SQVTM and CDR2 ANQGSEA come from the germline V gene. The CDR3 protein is CSACLAGAYNEQFF. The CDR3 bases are TGCAGCGCCTGTCTAGCGGGAGCGTATAATGAGCAGTTCTTC.

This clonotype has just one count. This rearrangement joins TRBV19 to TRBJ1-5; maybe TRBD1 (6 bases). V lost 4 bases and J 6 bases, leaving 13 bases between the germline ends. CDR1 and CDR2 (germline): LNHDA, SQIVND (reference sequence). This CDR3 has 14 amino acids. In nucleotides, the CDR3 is TGTGCCAGTAGTACGCAGGGGTGGAGTCAGCCCCAGCATTTT. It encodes CASSTQGWSQPQHF.

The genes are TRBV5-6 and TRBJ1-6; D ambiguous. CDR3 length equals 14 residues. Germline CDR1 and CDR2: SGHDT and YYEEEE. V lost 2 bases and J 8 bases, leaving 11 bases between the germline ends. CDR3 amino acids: CASSLAGGHSPLHF. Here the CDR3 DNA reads TGTGCCAGCAGCTTAGCAGGCGGCCATTCACCCCTCCACTTT.

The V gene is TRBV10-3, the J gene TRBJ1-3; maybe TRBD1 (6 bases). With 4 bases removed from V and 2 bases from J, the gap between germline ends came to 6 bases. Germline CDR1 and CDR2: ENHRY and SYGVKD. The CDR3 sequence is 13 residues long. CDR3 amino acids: CAISAGAGNTIYF. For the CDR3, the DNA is TGTGCCATCAGTGCAGGGGCTGGAAACACCATATATTTT.

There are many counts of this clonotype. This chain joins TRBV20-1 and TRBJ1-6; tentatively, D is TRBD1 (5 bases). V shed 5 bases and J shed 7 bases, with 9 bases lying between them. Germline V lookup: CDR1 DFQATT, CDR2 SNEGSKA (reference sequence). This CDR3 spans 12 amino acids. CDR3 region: CSAVTVNSPLHF. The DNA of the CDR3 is TGCAGTGCTGTGACAGTAAATTCACCCCTCCACTTT.

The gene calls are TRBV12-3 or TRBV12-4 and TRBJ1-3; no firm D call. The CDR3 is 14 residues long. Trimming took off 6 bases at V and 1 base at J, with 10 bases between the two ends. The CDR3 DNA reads TGTGCCAGCAGGACGCAGTGGTCTGGAAACACCATATATTTT. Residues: CASRTQWSGNTIYF.

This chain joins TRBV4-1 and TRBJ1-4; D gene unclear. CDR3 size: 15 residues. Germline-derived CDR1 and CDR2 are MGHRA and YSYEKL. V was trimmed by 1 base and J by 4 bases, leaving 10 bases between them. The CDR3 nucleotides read TGCGCCAGCAGCCAAGTCGCAGTCCTTAATGAAAAACTGTTTTTT. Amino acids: CASSQVAVLNEKLFF.

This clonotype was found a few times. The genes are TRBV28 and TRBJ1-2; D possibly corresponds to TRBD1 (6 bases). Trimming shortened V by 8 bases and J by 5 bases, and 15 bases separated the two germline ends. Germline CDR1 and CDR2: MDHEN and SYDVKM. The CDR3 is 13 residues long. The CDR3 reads CASLNRVKYGYTF. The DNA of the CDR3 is TGTGCCAGCCTGAACAGGGTGAAATATGGCTACACCTTC.

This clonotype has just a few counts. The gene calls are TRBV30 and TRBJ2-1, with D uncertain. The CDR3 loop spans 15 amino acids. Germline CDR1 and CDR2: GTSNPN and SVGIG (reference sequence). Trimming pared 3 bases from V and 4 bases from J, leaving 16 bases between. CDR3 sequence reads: CAWSPVGLVYNEQFF. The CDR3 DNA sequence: TGTGCCTGGAGCCCCGTCGGGTTGGTATACAATGAGCAGTTCTTC.

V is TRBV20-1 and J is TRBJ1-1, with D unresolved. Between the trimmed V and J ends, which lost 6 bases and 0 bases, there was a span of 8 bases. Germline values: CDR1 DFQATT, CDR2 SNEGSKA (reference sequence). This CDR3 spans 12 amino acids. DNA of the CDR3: TGCAGTGCAGTCGTGCTGAACACTGAAGCTTTCTTT. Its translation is CSAVVLNTEAFF.

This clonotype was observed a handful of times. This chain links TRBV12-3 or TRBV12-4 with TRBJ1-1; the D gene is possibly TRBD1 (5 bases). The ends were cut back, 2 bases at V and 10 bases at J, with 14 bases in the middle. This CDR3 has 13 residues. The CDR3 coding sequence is TGTGCCAGCAGTTTACGAGGCAGGGTTGGAGCTTTCTTT. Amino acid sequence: CASSLRGRVGAFF.

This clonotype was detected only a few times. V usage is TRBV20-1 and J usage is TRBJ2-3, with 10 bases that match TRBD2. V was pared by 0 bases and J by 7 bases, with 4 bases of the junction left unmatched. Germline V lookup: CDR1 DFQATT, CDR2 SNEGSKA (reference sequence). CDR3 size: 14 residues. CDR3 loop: CSAREASGSYTQYF. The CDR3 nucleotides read TGCAGTGCTAGAGAGGCTAGCGGGAGTTATACGCAGTATTTT.

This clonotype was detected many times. CDR3 loop: CASSGRTGGEETQYF. The CDR3 DNA reads as TGTGCCAGCAGCGGGAGGACAGGGGGTGAAGAGACCCAGTACTTC. The V gene is TRBV27, the J gene TRBJ2-5; TRBD1 agrees at 10 bases. The CDR3 covers 15 residues. V gave up 6 bases and J gave up 3 bases; unmatched junction bases: 7. Germline loops: CDR1 MNHEY, CDR2 SMNVEV (reference sequence).

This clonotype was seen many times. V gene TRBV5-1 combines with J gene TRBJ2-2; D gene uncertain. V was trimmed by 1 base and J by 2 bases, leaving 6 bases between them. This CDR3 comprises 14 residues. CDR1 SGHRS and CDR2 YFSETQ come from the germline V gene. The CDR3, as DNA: TGCGCCAGCAGCTTGTCCAAAAACACCGGGGAGCTGTTTTTT. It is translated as CASSLSKNTGELFF.

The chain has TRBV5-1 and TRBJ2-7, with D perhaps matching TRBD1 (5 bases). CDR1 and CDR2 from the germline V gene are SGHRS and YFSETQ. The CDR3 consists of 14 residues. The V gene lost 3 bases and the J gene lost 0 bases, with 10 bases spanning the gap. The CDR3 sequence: CASSSDTSSYEQYF. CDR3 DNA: TGCGCCAGCAGCTCGGACACGAGCTCCTACGAGCAGTACTTC.

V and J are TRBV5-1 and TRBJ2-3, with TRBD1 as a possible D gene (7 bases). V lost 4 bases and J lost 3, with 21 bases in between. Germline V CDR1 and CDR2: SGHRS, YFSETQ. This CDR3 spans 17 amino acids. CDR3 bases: TGCGCCAGCAGCCCCGGCGGGACAGCCCTCAGAACAGATACGCAGTATTTT. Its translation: CASSPGGTALRTDTQYF.

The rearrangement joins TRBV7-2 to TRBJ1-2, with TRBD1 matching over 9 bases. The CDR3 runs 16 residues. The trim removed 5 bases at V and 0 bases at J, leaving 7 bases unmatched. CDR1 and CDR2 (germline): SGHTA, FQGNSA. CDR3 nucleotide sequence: TGTGCCAGCAGCCCACAGAGACAGGGGGCTAACTATGGCTACACCTTC. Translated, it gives CASSPQRQGANYGYTF.

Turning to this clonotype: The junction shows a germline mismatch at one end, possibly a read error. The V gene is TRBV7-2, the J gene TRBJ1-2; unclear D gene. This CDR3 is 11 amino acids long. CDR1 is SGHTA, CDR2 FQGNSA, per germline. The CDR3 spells CASSLGPRSAF. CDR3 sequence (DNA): TGTGCCAGCAGCCTCGGGCCTCGAAGCGCCTTC.

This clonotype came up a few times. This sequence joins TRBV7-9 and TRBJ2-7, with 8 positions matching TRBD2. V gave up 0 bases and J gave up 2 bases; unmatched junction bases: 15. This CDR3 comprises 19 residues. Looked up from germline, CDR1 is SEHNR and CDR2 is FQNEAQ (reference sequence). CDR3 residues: CASSLANLAGTHLTYEQYF. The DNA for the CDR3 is TGTGCCAGCAGCTTAGCTAACTTAGCGGGGACGCACTTGACCTACGAGCAGTACTTC.

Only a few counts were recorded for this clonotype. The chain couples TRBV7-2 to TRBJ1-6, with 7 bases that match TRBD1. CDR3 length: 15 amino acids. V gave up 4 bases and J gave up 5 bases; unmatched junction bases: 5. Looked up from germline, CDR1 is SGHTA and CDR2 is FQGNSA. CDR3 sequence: CASSSSGQHNSPLHF. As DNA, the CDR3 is TGTGCCAGCAGCTCCTCGGGACAGCATAATTCACCCCTCCACTTT.

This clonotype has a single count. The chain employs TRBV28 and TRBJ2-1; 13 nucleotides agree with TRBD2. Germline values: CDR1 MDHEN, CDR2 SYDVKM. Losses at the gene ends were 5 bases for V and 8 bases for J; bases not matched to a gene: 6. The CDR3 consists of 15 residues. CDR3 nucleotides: TGTGCCAGCAGTCCGCGGACTAGCGGGAGCTATGAGCAGTTCTTC. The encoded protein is CASSPRTSGSYEQFF.